This T cell receptor (beta chain) stems from a study of lymphopenia after photon versus proton radiotherapy. Assay: immunoSEQ multiplex PCR; the TCRdb copy retains only in-frame clones and omits some. The data hold tens of thousands of clones, with roughly 84% observed a single time. The V gene lost 2 bases and the J gene lost 0 bases, with 17 bases spanning the gap. The CDR3 sequence is 17 residues long. Germline V gene sequence: CDR1 LNHNV, CDR2 YYDKDF (reference sequence). Sequenced material: peripheral blood, taken from a patient treated with proton-based radiotherapy. The V call is TRBV15, the J call TRBJ2-7, with no clear D. The clonotype originates from a woman in her 70s with pancreatic cancer. This CDR3 reads CATSRTPPSASSYEQYF. The CDR3 DNA follows: TGTGCCACCAGCAGAACCCCCCCCAGCGCTAGCTCCTACGAGCAGTACTTC.